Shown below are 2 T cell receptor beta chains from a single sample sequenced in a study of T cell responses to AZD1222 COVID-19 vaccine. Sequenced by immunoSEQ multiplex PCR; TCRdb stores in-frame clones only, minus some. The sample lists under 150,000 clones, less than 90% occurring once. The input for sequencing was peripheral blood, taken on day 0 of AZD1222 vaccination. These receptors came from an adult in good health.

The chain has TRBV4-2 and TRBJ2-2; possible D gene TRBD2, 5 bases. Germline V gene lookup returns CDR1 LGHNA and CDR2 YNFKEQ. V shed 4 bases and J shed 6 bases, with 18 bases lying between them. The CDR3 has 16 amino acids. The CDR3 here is CASSLVGRSGAGELFF. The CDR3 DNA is TGTGCCAGCAGCCTTGTGGGGAGAAGTGGGGCCGGGGAGCTGTTTTTT.

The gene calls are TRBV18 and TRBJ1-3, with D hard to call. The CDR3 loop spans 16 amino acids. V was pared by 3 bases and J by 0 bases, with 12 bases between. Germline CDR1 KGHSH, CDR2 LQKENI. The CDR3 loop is CASSPSTSSSGNTIYF. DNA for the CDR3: TGTGCCAGCTCACCTTCTACTAGTTCCTCTGGAAACACCATATATTTT.